The 10 T cell receptor beta chains given below trace back to one sample, sequenced in a study of tumor and adjacent non-tumor tissue in lung cancer. This sample's RNA came from whole unsorted tissue. A modified ARM-PCR protocol with three rounds of nested PCR amplified TCRbeta. TCRdb passed the multiplex PCR reads through MiXCR, listing each CDR3 protein once. The sample has under 150,000 distinct CDR3 sequences, around 61% seen once. Sequences were obtained from lung tumor tissue. All receptors come from a man aged 55-75 years with small cell lung cancer.

This clonotype came up once. One end of the junction is discordant with germline, which a read error may explain. The CDR3 here is CSGRDSHKSTDTQYF. CDR3 nucleotides: TGCAGTGGTAGAGACAGCCACAAGAGCACCGATACGCAGTATTTT. The J gene is TRBJ2-3, the V gene TRBV20-1, with D perhaps TRBD1 (5 bases). The CDR3 runs to 15 residues. Germline CDR1 DFQATT, CDR2 SNEGSKA (reference sequence).

The chain links TRBV6-1 to TRBJ1-5; TRBD1 matches at 7 bases. Germline CDR1 reads MNHNS; CDR2 reads SASEGT. Losses at the gene ends were 6 bases for V and 2 bases for J; bases not matched to a gene: 7. This CDR3 has 15 amino acids. CDR3 in amino acids: CASSEDRSCNQPQHF. The DNA of the CDR3 is TGTGCCAGCAGCGAGGACAGGAGTTGCAATCAGCCCCAGCATTTT.

For this clonotype: A read error may explain this, as a much larger clone is one base away. This rearrangement joins TRBV12-3 or TRBV12-4 to TRBJ1-2; no definite D call. V lost 7 bases, J lost 4 bases, and 16 bases lay in between. The CDR3 covers 14 residues. The CDR3 DNA reads as TGTGCCAGCAACCGGGTAGGGATCGGCTATGGCTACACCTTC. Translated: CASNRVGIGYGYTF.

Sample share makes this clonotype medium-sized. The V and J genes are TRBV4-2 and TRBJ1-5; TRBD1 might be the D (5 bases). CDR1 LGHNA and CDR2 YNFKEQ come from the germline V gene. Trimming stripped 1 base from V and 7 bases from J, with 11 bases between. The CDR3 runs 14 residues. The CDR3 loop reads CASSQVGGNQPQHF. In DNA form, the CDR3 reads TGTGCCAGCAGCCAAGTCGGGGGAAACCAGCCCCAGCATTTT.

There are a few counts of this clonotype. This rearrangement joins TRBV20-1 to TRBJ2-1; D might be TRBD2 (6 bases). Trimming took off 6 bases at V and 8 bases at J, with 20 bases between the two ends. The germline V gene encodes CDR1 DFQATT and CDR2 SNEGSKA (reference sequence). This CDR3 is 14 amino acids long. The CDR3 nucleotides are TGCAGTGCGTCCCCGGGGACTCCTCGGGATGAGCAGTTCTTC. This encodes CSASPGTPRDEQFF.

On this clonotype itself: One end of the junction does not line up with germline, which may come from a read error. The V and J genes are TRBV12-3 or TRBV12-4 and TRBJ1-5, with D possibly TRBD1 on 6 matching bases. The CDR3 extends over 14 amino acids. The CDR3: CACSFSRGNQPQHF. The CDR3 DNA follows: TGTGCCTGCAGTTTCAGCAGGGGAAATCAGCCCCAGCATTTT.

For this clonotype: The conserved phenylalanine or tryptophan is not found at the CDR3 terminus, so this likely reflects a read error. The V call is TRBV29-1, the J call TRBJ2-7; D remains unclear. From germline, CDR1 is SQVTM and CDR2 ANQGSEA. The V end was cut by 0 bases, the J end by 0 bases, with 9 bases between. The length of the CDR3 is 14 residues. For the CDR3, the DNA is TGCAGCGTTGAAGATTGGAACAGCTCCTACGAGCAGTACTCC. It codes for CSVEDWNSSYEQYS.

This chain uses TRBV6-1 with TRBJ2-7, with 9 bases that match TRBD1. With 7 bases clipped from V and 6 bases from J, the junction kept 16 bases outside the gene matches. CDR1 MNHNS and CDR2 SASEGT come from the germline V gene. The CDR3 length is 16 residues. As DNA, the CDR3 is TGTGCCAGCAAGCGTGTTTGGCTACGGGACAGGGTCGAGCAGTACTTC. Translation: CASKRVWLRDRVEQYF.

As regards this clonotype: Relative to the germline gene, one junction end is altered; a read error may explain this. V usage is TRBV7-9 and J usage is TRBJ2-3; D is undetermined. The germline CDR1 and CDR2 sequences are SEHNR and FQNEAQ (reference sequence). This CDR3 region has 12 residues. The CDR3 sequence is CVSSPNTDTQYF. In nucleotides, the CDR3 is TGTGTCAGCAGCCCCAACACAGATACGCAGTATTTT. Full variable domain (missing parts from reference TRBV7-9 and TRBJ2-3): DTGVSQNPRHKITKRGQNVTFRCDPISEHNRLYWYRQTLGQGPEFLTYFQNEAQLEKSRLLSDRFSAERPKGSFSTLEIQRTEQGDSAMYLCVSSPNTDTQYFGPGTRLTVL.

This clonotype showed up just a few times. CDR3 bases: TGTGCCAGCAGTGTCTCCGGGACAACTGAGCAGTTCTTC. Encoded protein: CASSVSGTTEQFF. V gene TRBV12-3 or TRBV12-4 combines with J gene TRBJ2-1, with a possible D match to TRBD1 (6 bases). The CDR3 extends over 13 amino acids. Between the trimmed V and J ends, which lost 5 bases and 9 bases, there was a span of 14 bases.